Presented here are 26 T cell receptor beta chains from one specimen sequenced in a study of Ad26.COV2.S vaccination and SARS-CoV-2 variants. The table came from immunoSEQ multiplex PCR; TCRdb's copy has only in-frame clones and leaves some out. The repertoire holds over 250,000 clones, with about 90% as singletons. Treatment meaning: 19 received Ad26.COV2.S at low or high dose, single or two shots; 5 received placebo; per-sample allocation not given. The study sampled participants on day 63 after the first vaccine or placebo injection. The sample consisted of peripheral blood, taken in a trial of Ad26.COV2.S vaccine versus placebo. The receptor set was obtained from a person between 18 and 60 years old who received the Ad26.COV2.S COVID-19 vaccine or a placebo.

The V gene is TRBV30, the J gene TRBJ1-3; D uncertain. Germline V lookup: CDR1 GTSNPN, CDR2 SVGIG (reference sequence). The CDR3 loop spans 14 amino acids. Trimming took 2 bases from V and 4 from J, leaving 12 bases between them. The DNA for the CDR3 is TGTGCCTGGAGTTGGTGGGGATCCGGAAACACCATATATTTT. This codes for CAWSWWGSGNTIYF.

The chain uses TRBV11-2 and TRBJ1-1; D ambiguous. Germline V gene lookup returns CDR1 SGHAT and CDR2 FQNNGV. The CDR3 extends over 17 amino acids. V gave up 2 bases and J gave up 1 base, with 17 bases separating them. The CDR3 loop is CASSLSPFRFPNTEAFF. CDR3 in DNA: TGTGCCAGCAGCTTATCTCCTTTTAGATTCCCGAACACTGAAGCTTTCTTT.

The V gene is TRBV12-5, the J gene TRBJ2-6; 7 positions match TRBD2. Trimming took 0 bases from V and 0 from J; bases not matched to a gene: 8. The germline V gene encodes CDR1 LGHNT and CDR2 FRNRAP. The CDR3 totals 19 residues. Written as DNA, the CDR3 is TGTGCTAGTGGTTTGGTACAACTGGGAGGGGCCTCTGGGGCCAACGTCCTGACTTTC. It translates to CASGLVQLGGASGANVLTF.

The V and J genes are TRBV4-1 and TRBJ1-4; D unresolved. Germline CDR1 MGHRA, CDR2 YSYEKL. Trimming took 1 base from V and 2 from J, leaving 11 bases between them. The CDR3 spans 16 residues. The DNA of the CDR3 is TGCGCCAGCAGCCAAGGACCTCTCCGCACTAATGAAAAACTGTTTTTT. Encoded protein: CASSQGPLRTNEKLFF.

The CDR3 reads CATSRDADITYEQYF. Written as DNA, the CDR3 is TGTGCCACCAGCAGGGATGCCGATATAACCTACGAGCAGTACTTC. The chain employs TRBV15 and TRBJ2-7; D gene ambiguous. The length of the CDR3 is 15 residues. Germline loops: CDR1 LNHNV, CDR2 YYDKDF (reference sequence). With 3 bases removed from V and 2 bases from J, the gap between germline ends came to 14 bases.

This chain connects TRBV12-5 to TRBJ1-4; D unclear. The CDR3 runs 12 residues. Germline V lookup: CDR1 LGHNT, CDR2 FRNRAP. The V and J ends lost 0 bases and 8 bases respectively, with 4 bases between them. CDR3 in amino acids: CASGLVLEKLFF. The CDR3 nucleotides read TGTGCTAGTGGTTTGGTTTTAGAAAAACTGTTTTTT.

The genes are TRBV6-5 and TRBJ1-3, with a weak D call TRBD1 (5 bases). Germline V gives CDR1 MNHEY, CDR2 SVGAGI. The CDR3 is 15 amino acids. The germline V and J ends were trimmed by 8 bases and 0 bases, with 14 bases remaining between them. The CDR3 loop is CASRTRSLSGNTIYF. In DNA form, the CDR3 reads TGTGCCAGCCGGACACGCAGCCTCTCTGGAAACACCATATATTTT.

The J gene is TRBJ2-1, the V gene TRBV7-9, with 7 bases that match TRBD2. With V trimmed by 2 bases and J by 7 bases, 8 bases remained unmatched. Germline V lookup: CDR1 SEHNR, CDR2 FQNEAQ (reference sequence). The CDR3 consists of 15 residues. The CDR3 here is CASSLLTSLGNEQFF. The CDR3 DNA sequence: TGTGCCAGCAGCTTACTGACTAGCTTGGGAAATGAGCAGTTCTTC.

The chain couples TRBV9 to TRBJ2-2; 13 positions match TRBD2. Trimming took 4 bases from V and 7 from J; bases not matched to a gene: 4. Germline values: CDR1 SGDLS, CDR2 YYNGEE. The CDR3 spans 15 residues. The CDR3 region is CASSIGLAGDGELFF. CDR3 sequence (DNA): TGTGCCAGCAGCATAGGACTAGCGGGGGACGGGGAGCTGTTTTTT.

The CDR3 sequence: CASSSRPSTDTQYF. The CDR3 bases are TGTGCCAGCAGCTCCCGGCCTAGCACAGATACGCAGTATTTT. The chain joins TRBV7-2 to TRBJ2-3; D ambiguous. Germline-derived CDR1 and CDR2 are SGHTA and FQGNSA. CDR3 length equals 14 residues. The V gene lost 4 bases and the J gene lost 0 bases, with 8 bases spanning the gap.

On this clone itself: This sample also contains other DNA sequences that code for the same CDR3. This chain joins TRBV9 and TRBJ2-1; possibly TRBD2 for D (5 bases). Trimming removed 2 bases at V and 6 bases at J, with 12 bases between. Germline values: CDR1 SGDLS, CDR2 YYNGEE. The CDR3 contains 14 residues. The chain's CDR3 is CASSVRDIVNEQFF. The CDR3 nucleotides are TGTGCCAGCAGCGTTCGGGATATCGTCAATGAGCAGTTCTTC.

V usage is TRBV9 and J usage is TRBJ2-7, with no clear D. The V end was cut by 0 bases, the J end by 3 bases, with 10 bases between. This CDR3 spans 14 amino acids. Germline V lookup: CDR1 SGDLS, CDR2 YYNGEE. The CDR3 DNA reads TGTGCCAGCAGCGTAGGGATAGGAAACTACGAGCAGTACTTC. Encoded protein: CASSVGIGNYEQYF.

The rearrangement uses TRBV7-6 and TRBJ2-2; a weak D match, TRBD2 (5 bases). The CDR3 loop spans 15 amino acids. Germline V lookup: CDR1 SGHVS, CDR2 FNYEAQ. V lost 5 bases to trimming and J lost 4 bases, with 14 bases between them. The CDR3 loop reads CASSPDGGITGELFF. In DNA, the CDR3 is TGTGCCAGCAGCCCTGATGGAGGCATCACCGGGGAGCTGTTTTTT.

The gene calls are TRBV28 and TRBJ1-2; D not resolved. The CDR3 is 16 residues long. The V end was cut by 7 bases, the J end by 7 bases, with 25 bases between. Germline CDR1 reads MDHEN; CDR2 reads SYDVKM. CDR3: CASTLLSAGISGGYTF. The CDR3 nucleotides read TGTGCCAGCACCCTCCTATCCGCGGGCATCTCGGGTGGCTACACCTTC.

V and J are TRBV7-2 and TRBJ2-3, with unresolved D. The V gene lost 2 bases and the J gene lost 2 bases, with 11 bases spanning the gap. Germline CDR1 is SGHTA and CDR2 is FQGNSA. CDR3 length equals 15 residues. CDR3 nucleotides: TGTGCCAGCAGCTTATCATTGTCACCCACAGATACGCAGTATTTT. It encodes CASSLSLSPTDTQYF.

The chain couples TRBV13 to TRBJ2-5; perhaps TRBD2 as D (6 bases). CDR3 length: 13 amino acids. V dropped 7 bases and J dropped 4 bases, with 13 bases sitting between them. Looked up from germline, CDR1 is PRHDT and CDR2 is FYEKMQ (reference sequence). The chain's CDR3 is CASNGRGLETQYF. The CDR3 nucleotides are TGTGCCAGCAACGGACGGGGGTTAGAGACCCAGTACTTC.

This chain links TRBV6-2 or TRBV6-3 with TRBJ1-5; D perhaps matches TRBD1 (5 bases). The V end was cut by 4 bases, the J end by 5 bases, with 9 bases between. The CDR3 is 13 amino acids. From germline, CDR1 is MNHEY and CDR2 SVGEGT. This CDR3 reads CASSFDSHQPQHF. DNA for the CDR3: TGTGCCAGCAGTTTCGACAGTCATCAGCCCCAGCATTTT.

This chain joins TRBV6-5 and TRBJ1-2; TRBD1 might be the D (5 bases). The CDR3 contains 16 residues. The V and J ends lost 0 bases and 4 bases respectively, with 15 bases between them. From germline, CDR1 is MNHEY and CDR2 SVGAGI. DNA of the CDR3: TGTGCCAGCAGTTACTCGATCGAGCCGAGGGGCTATGGCTACACCTTC. Protein: CASSYSIEPRGYGYTF.

The chain carries TRBV9 and TRBJ1-1; tentatively, D is TRBD1 (5 bases). The V gene's germline CDR1 is SGDLS and CDR2 YYNGEE. The CDR3 loop spans 13 amino acids. V lost 2 bases and J lost 11, with 16 bases in between. This CDR3 reads CASSVSGRGEAFF. The CDR3 DNA follows: TGTGCCAGCAGCGTGTCGGGTCGGGGGGAGGCTTTCTTT.

This clone was seen a handful of times. This CDR3 reads CASSLDGTTYSPLHF. The DNA of the CDR3 is TGCGCCAGCAGCTTGGATGGGACAACCTATTCACCCCTCCACTTT. The rearrangement uses TRBV5-1 and TRBJ1-6, with D possibly being TRBD1 (6 bases). The germline CDR1 and CDR2 sequences are SGHRS and YFSETQ. V lost 0 bases and J 8 bases, leaving 12 bases between the germline ends. The CDR3 spans 15 residues.

This rearrangement joins TRBV20-1 to TRBJ2-3, with TRBD2 matching over 7 bases. The trim removed 3 bases at V and 4 bases at J, leaving 4 bases unmatched. This CDR3 is built from 13 residues. The germline V gene has CDR1 DFQATT and CDR2 SNEGSKA (reference sequence). CDR3 residues: CSASGDYPDTQYF. For the CDR3, the DNA is TGCAGTGCTAGTGGGGACTATCCAGATACGCAGTATTTT.

This clone showed up just a few times. The chain couples TRBV7-3 to TRBJ1-6; D gene unclear. Trimming removed 0 bases from V and 7 bases from J, with 7 bases in between. CDR1 is SGHTA and CDR2 is FQGTGA in the germline V gene. This CDR3 is 14 amino acids long. This CDR3 reads CASSLTGENSPLHF. DNA of the CDR3: TGTGCCAGCAGCTTAACGGGCGAGAATTCACCCCTCCACTTT.

The chain joins TRBV27 to TRBJ2-7; TRBD2 matches 8 bases. Per germline, CDR1 MNHEY and CDR2 SMNVEV (reference sequence). The CDR3 consists of 14 residues. J gave up 2 bases and V 6 bases, and 6 bases lay outside the gene matches. The CDR3 region is CASSFTSGPYEQYF. For the CDR3, the DNA is TGTGCCAGCAGCTTTACTAGCGGCCCCTACGAGCAGTACTTC.

The chain is built from TRBV7-2 and TRBJ2-1; D remains unclear. The germline V and J ends were trimmed by 3 bases and 0 bases, with 9 bases remaining between them. CDR1 and CDR2 (germline): SGHTA, FQGNSA. This CDR3 spans 15 amino acids. The CDR3 sequence is CASSLDARSYNEQFF. CDR3 DNA sequence: TGTGCCAGCAGCTTGGACGCCCGCTCCTACAATGAGCAGTTCTTC.

This chain uses TRBV5-1 with TRBJ2-3; 9 bases are a match to TRBD2. The junction had 7 bases not matched to a gene; V was cut back by 0 bases and J by 8 bases. The CDR3 is 15 residues long. The germline V gene has CDR1 SGHRS and CDR2 YFSETQ. The CDR3 region has the DNA TGCGCCAGCAGCTTGGACCCTAGCGGGACTAGTACGCAGTATTTT. The encoded protein is CASSLDPSGTSTQYF.

The gene calls are TRBV7-9 and TRBJ2-7; D gene unclear. Trimming took off 2 bases at V and 3 bases at J, with 8 bases between the two ends. Looked up from germline, CDR1 is SEHNR and CDR2 is FQNEAQ (reference sequence). This CDR3 region has 13 residues. The CDR3 here is CASSLIAGYEQYF. Here the CDR3 DNA reads TGTGCCAGCAGCTTAATTGCCGGCTACGAGCAGTACTTC. The full variable domain, its missing parts supplied by reference TRBV7-9 and TRBJ2-7, is DTGVSQNPRHKITKRGQNVTFRCDPISEHNRLYWYRQTLGQGPEFLTYFQNEAQLEKSRLLSDRFSAERPKGSFSTLEIQRTEQGDSAMYLCASSLIAGYEQYFGPGTRLTVT.